The clone carrying this TCR beta chain was observed many times. One base away lies a much larger clone, so this may be a sequencing read error. This record comes from a study of tumor-infiltrating lymphocytes in oesophageal squamous cell carcinoma. TCRdb re-called the PCR reads with MiXCR, one entry per CDR3 protein. The sample consists of 20,000 or so distinct CDR3 sequences, roughly 41% of them appearing once. Germline loops: CDR1 MNHNS, CDR2 SASEGT. The germline V and J ends were trimmed by 6 bases and 11 bases, with 19 bases remaining between them. The CDR3 runs 13 residues. This TCR was recovered from a male donor with esophageal squamous cell carcinoma. The chain combines TRBV6-1 with TRBJ2-5; D remains ambiguous. The source material was normal esophageal tissue next to the tumor. The CDR3 DNA sequence: TGTGCCAGCAGGGGTTATACCTACAATGAGCAGTACTTC. Residues: CASRGYTYNEQYF.